This TCR beta chain is drawn from a study of T cells in Graves' hyperthyroidism and ophthalmopathy. Study-level findings and limits: A model of 13 V-J pairs discriminated ophthalmopathy from stable hyperthyroidism. Expanded thyroid clonotypes (above 0.001) were mostly also found in blood.

This CDR3 has 15 residues. The germline V gene encodes CDR1 LNHDA and CDR2 SQIVND (reference sequence). Between the trimmed V and J ends, which lost 4 bases and 2 bases, there was a span of 14 bases. Concerning this clonotype itself: The antigen is undetermined.

The investigators amplified TCR beta CDR3 regions from RNA transcripts. HTBI primers drove first-round RT-PCR of the TCR CDR3. TCRdb ran MiXCR on the multiplex PCR reads and lists one entry per CDR3 protein. The sample shows under 300,000 distinct CDR3 sequences, 13% of them seen only once. The sequenced sample was blood. This receptor was taken from a woman between 25 and 40 years old with Graves' hyperthyroidism that later progressed to Graves' ophthalmopathy. The chain employs TRBV19 and TRBJ1-1; D remains ambiguous. CDR3 in amino acids: CASSNLLGRNTEAFF. DNA for the CDR3: TGTGCCAGTAGTAATCTACTTGGACGTAACACTGAAGCTTTCTTT. The complete variable domain, with remaining parts taken from reference TRBV19 and TRBJ1-1, reads DGGITQSPKYLFRKEGQNVTLSCEQNLNHDAMYWYRQDPGQGLRLIYYSQIVNDFQKGDIAEGYSVSREKKESFPLTVTSAQKNPTAFYLCASSNLLGRNTEAFFGQGTRLTVV.